This is a list of T cell receptor beta chains from one sample in a study of shared clonotypes between healthy human individuals. Produced via immunoSEQ multiplex PCR; TCRdb's table is partial and in-frame only. The sample lists millions of clones, more than 80% occurring once. Sequencing was done on a sample of naive CD4+ T cells sorted from blood. Receptor source: a man younger than 35 in good health. CDR3s include the opening cysteine and the closing phenylalanine or tryptophan. The D gene is left open where the match is weak. Part of the rows lack a size; the others show once, few, many or a class for expanded clones.

d_gene	v_gene	j_gene	abundance	CDR3nt	CDR3aa
-	TRBV7-2	TRBJ1-6	-	TGTGCCAGCAGCTTAGTGGGTTCACCCCTCCACTTT	CASSLVGSPLHF
-	TRBV9	TRBJ1-2	-	TGTGCCAGCAGCCCTCTCCATCAGCAGGCCTATGGCTACACCTTC	CASSPLHQQAYGYTF
-	TRBV21-1	TRBJ1-5	few	TGTGCCAGCAGCTTCGGGACAGGGGACGATCAGCCCCAGCATTTT	CASSFGTGDDQPQHF
-	TRBV18	TRBJ1-5	once	TGTGCCAGCTCACTAGACAGTAGCAATCAGCCCCAGCATTTT	CASSLDSSNQPQHF
-	TRBV11-2	TRBJ1-4	-	TGTGCCAGCAGTGTCGGGACAAAAAATGAAAAACTGTTTTTT	CASSVGTKNEKLFF
TRBD2	TRBV5-1	TRBJ2-1	-	TGCGCCAGCAGCTTGGAAGGACTAGCTAATGAGCAGTTCTTC	CASSLEGLANEQFF
-	TRBV19	TRBJ1-5	-	TGTGCCAGTACCGGGTTTTCTAGCAATCAGCCCCAGCATTTT	CASTGFSSNQPQHF
-	TRBV6-1	TRBJ1-6	-	TGTGCCAGCAGTCTCGGACAGATATATAATTCACCCCTCCACTTT	CASSLGQIYNSPLHF
-	TRBV20-1	TRBJ2-5	-	TGCAGTGCTAGAGAACCGGAGACCCAGTACTTC	CSAREPETQYF
TRBD2	TRBV14	TRBJ2-3	-	TGTGCCAGCAGCCAAGATTTGGGACTAGCATCAGTTACGCAGTATTTT	CASSQDLGLASVTQYF